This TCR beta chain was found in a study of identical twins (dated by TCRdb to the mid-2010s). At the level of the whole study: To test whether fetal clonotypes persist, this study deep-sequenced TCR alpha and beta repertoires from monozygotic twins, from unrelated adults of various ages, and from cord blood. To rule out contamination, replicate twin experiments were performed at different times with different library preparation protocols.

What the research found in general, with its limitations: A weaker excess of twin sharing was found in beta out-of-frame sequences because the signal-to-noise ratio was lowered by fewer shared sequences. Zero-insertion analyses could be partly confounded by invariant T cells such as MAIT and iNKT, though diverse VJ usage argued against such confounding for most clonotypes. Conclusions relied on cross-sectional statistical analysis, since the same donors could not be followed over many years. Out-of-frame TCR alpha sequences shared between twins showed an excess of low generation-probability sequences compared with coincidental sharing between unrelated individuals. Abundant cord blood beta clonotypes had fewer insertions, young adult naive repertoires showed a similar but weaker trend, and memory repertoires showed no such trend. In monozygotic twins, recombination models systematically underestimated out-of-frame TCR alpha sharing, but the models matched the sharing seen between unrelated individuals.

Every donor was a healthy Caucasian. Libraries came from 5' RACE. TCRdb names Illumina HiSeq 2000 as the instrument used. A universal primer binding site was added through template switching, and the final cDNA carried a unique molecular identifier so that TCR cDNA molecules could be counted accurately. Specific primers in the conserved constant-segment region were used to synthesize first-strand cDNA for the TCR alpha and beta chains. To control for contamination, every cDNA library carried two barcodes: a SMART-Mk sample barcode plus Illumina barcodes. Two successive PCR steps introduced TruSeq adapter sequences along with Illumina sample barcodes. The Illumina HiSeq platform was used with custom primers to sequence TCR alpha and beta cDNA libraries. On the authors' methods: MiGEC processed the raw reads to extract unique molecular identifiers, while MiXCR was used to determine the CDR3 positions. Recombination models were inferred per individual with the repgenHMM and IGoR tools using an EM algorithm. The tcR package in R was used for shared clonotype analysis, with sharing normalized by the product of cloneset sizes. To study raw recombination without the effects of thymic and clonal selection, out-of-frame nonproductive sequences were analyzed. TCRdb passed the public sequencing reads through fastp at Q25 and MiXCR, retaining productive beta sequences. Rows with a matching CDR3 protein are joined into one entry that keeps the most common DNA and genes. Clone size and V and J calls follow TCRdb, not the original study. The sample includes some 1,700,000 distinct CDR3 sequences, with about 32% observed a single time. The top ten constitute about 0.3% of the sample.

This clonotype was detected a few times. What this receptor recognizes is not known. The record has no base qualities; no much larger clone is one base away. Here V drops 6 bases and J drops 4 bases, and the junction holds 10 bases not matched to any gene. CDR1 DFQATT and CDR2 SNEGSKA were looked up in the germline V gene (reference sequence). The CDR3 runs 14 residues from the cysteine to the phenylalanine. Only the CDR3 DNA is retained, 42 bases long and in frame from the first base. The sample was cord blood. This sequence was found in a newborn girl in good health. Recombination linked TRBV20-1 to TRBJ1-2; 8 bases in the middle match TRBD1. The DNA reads TGCAGTGCATCCCGGGGGACAGGTGTCTATGGCTACACCTTC. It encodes CSASRGTGVYGYTF.